The T cell receptor beta chain described here comes from a study of beta chain features in type 1 diabetes. A note on this clone: Its antigen is still unknown.

Study outcomes and limitations: Moderate but significant shortening of TCRB CDR3s was recorded in all four CD4+ subsets from Type 1 diabetes patients. Patients with type 1 diabetes showed fewer VDJ junction insertions and more deletions.

The germline V gene has CDR1 SGDLS and CDR2 YYNGEE. V lost 5 bases and J lost 5, with 14 bases in between. The CDR3 spans 13 residues. The investigators reverse transcribed all of the isolated RNA, so they sequenced expressed TCRB transcripts. Generated by immunoSEQ multiplex PCR, the TCRdb table keeps only in-frame clones and is missing some. The data hold a few hundred thousand clones, with around an eighth observed a single time. This clonotype originated in a woman between 18 and 29 years old with type 1 diabetes. Input material: naive CD4+ T cells from blood. The rearrangement links TRBV9 to TRBJ2-7, with D uncertain. The CDR3 here is CASSPDPVNEQYF. In DNA form, the CDR3 reads TGTGCCAGCAGTCCAGATCCAGTTAACGAGCAGTACTTC.